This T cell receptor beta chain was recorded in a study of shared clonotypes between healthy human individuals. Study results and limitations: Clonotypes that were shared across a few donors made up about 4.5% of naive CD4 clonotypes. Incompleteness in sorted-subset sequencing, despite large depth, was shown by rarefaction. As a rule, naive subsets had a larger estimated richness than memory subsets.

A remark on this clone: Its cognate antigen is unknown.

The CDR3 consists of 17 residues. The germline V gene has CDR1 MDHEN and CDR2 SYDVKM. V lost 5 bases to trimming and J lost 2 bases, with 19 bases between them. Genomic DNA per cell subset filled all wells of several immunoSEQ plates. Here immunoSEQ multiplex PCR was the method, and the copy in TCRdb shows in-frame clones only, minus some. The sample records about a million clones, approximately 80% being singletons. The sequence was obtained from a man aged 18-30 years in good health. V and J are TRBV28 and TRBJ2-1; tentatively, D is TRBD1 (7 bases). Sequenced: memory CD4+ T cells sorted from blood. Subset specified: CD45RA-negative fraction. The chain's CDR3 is CASSPFSIRGAYNEQFF. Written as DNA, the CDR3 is TGTGCCAGCAGTCCCTTTTCCATCAGGGGGGCCTACAATGAGCAGTTCTTC.